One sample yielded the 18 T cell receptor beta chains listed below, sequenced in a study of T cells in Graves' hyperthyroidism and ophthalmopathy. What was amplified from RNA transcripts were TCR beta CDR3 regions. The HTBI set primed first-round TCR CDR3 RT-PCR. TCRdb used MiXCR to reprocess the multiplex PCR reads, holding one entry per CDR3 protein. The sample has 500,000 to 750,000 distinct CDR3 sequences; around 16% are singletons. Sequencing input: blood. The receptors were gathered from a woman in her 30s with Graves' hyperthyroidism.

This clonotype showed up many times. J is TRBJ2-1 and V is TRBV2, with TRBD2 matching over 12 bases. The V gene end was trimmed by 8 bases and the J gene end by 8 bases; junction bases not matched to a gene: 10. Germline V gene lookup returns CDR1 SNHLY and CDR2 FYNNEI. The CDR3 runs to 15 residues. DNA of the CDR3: TGTGCCAGCGAAGGTGGGGGACTAGCGGGTCATGAGCAGTTCTTC. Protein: CASEGGGLAGHEQFF.

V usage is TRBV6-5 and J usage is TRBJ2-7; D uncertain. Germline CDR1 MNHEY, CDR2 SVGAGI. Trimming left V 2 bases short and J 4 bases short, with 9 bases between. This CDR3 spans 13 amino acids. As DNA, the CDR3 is TGTGCCAGCAGTTACGGAGAGGTTTACGAGCAGTACTTC. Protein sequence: CASSYGEVYEQYF.

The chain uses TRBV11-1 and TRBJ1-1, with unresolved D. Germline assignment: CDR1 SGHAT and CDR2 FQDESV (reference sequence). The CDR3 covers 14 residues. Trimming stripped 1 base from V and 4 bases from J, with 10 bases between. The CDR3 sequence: CASSLVRSITEAFF. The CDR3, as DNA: TGTGCCAGCAGCTTAGTTCGGTCGATCACTGAAGCTTTCTTT.

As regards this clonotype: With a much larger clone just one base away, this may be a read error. CDR3 sequence reads: CASSPTHEEGQETQYF. In DNA form, the CDR3 reads TGTGCCAGCAGTCCAACCCATGAGGAAGGCCAAGAGACCCAGTACTTC. The chain carries TRBV28 and TRBJ2-5; no definite D call. V shed 5 bases and J shed 1 base, with 17 bases lying between them. Per germline, CDR1 MDHEN and CDR2 SYDVKM. The CDR3 has 16 amino acids.

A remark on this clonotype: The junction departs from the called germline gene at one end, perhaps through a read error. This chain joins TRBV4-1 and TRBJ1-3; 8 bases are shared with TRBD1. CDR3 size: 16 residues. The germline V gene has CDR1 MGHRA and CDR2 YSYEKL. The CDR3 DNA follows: TGCGCCAGCAGCCAATGGGGGACAGGCTCTAGAAACACCATATATTTT. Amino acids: CASSQWGTGSRNTIYF.

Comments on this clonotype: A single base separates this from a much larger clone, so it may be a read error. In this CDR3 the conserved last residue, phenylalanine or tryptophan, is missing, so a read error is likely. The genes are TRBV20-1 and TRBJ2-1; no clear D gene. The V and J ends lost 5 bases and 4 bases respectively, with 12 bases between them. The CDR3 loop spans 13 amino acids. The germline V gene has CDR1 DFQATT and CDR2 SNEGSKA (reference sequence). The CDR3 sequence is CSAWSGYYNEQFL. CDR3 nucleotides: TGCAGTGCTTGGTCCGGTTATTACAATGAGCAGTTCCTC.

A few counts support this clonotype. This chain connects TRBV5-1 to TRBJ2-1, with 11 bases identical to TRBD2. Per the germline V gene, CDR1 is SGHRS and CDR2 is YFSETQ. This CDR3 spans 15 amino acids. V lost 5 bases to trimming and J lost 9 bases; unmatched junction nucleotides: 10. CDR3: CASRNLAGGPPEQFF. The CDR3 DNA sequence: TGCGCCAGCAGAAATCTAGCGGGAGGCCCACCTGAGCAGTTCTTC.

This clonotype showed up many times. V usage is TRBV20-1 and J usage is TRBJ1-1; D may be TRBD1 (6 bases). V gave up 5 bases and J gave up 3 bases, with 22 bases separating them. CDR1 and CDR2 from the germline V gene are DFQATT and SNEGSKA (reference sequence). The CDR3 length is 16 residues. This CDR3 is CSAPNRVRRSDTEAFF. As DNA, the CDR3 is TGCAGTGCTCCGAACAGGGTGCGTAGGTCGGACACTGAAGCTTTCTTT.

The CDR3 loop reads CSAGFLAGGLGVVNEQFF. CDR3 in DNA: TGCAGTGCTGGGTTCCTAGCGGGAGGGTTGGGAGTCGTCAATGAGCAGTTCTTC. The genes are TRBV20-1 and TRBJ2-1; TRBD2 aligns across 12 bases. Germline assignment: CDR1 DFQATT and CDR2 SNEGSKA (reference sequence). V lost 5 bases, J lost 6 bases, and 17 bases stayed unmatched. The CDR3 runs 18 residues.

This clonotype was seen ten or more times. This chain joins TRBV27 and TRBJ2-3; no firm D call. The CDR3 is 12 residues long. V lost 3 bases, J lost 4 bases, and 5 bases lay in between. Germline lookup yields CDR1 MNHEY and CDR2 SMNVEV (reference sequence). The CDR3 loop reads CASSFGSDTQYF. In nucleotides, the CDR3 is TGTGCCAGCAGTTTTGGTTCAGATACGCAGTATTTT.

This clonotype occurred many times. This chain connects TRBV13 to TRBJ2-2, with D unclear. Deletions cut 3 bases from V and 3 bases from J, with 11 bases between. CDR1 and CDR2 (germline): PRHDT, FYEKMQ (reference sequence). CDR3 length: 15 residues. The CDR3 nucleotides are TGTGCCAGCAGCTTGAAGGGCCGGTACACCGGGGAGCTGTTTTTT. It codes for CASSLKGRYTGELFF. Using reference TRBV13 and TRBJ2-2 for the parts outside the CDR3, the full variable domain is AAGVIQSPRHLIKEKRETATLKCYPIPRHDTVYWYQQGPGQDPQFLISFYEKMQSDKGSIPDRFSAQQFSDYHSELNMSSLELGDSALYFCASSLKGRYTGELFFGEGSRLTVL.

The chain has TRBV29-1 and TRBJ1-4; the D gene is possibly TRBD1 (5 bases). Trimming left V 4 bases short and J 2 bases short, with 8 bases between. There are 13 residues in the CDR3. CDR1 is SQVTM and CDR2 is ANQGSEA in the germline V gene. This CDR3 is CSVVGATNEKLFF. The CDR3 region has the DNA TGCAGCGTTGTTGGGGCCACTAATGAAAAACTGTTTTTT.

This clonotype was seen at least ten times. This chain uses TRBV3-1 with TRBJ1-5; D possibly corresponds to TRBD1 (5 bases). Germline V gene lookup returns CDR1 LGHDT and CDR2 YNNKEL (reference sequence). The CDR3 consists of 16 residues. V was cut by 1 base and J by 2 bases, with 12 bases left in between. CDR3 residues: CASSQGGSSGNQPQHF. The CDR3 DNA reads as TGTGCCAGCAGCCAAGGGGGGTCTAGCGGCAATCAGCCCCAGCATTTT. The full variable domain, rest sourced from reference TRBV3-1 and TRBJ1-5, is DTAVSQTPKYLVTQMGNDKSIKCEQNLGHDTMYWYKQDSKKFLKIMFSYNNKELIINETVPNRFSPKSPDKAHLNLHINSLELGDSAVYFCASSQGGSSGNQPQHFGDGTRLSIL.

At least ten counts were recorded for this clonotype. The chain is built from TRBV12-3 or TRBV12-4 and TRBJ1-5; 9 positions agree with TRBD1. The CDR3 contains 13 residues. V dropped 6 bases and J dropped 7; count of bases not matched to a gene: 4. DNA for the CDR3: TGTGCCAGCAGCAGGGACAGGGAACAGCCCCAGCATTTT. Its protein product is CASSRDREQPQHF.

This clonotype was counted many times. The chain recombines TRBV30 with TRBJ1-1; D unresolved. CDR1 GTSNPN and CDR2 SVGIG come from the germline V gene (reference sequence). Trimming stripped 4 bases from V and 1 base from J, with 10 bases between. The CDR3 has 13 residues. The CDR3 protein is CAWKETENTEAFF. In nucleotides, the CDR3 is TGTGCCTGGAAGGAGACGGAGAACACTGAAGCTTTCTTT.

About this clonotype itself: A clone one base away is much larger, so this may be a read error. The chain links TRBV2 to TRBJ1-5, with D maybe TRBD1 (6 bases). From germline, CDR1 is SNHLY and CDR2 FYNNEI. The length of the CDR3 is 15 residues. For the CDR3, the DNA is TGTGCCCGCAGTGGCTGGAGGACAGGCAATCAGCCCCAGCATTTT. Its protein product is CARSGWRTGNQPQHF.

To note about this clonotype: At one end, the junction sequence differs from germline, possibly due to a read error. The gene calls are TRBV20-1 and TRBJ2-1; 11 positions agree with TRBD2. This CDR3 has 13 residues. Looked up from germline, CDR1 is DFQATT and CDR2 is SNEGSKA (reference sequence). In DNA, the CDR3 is TGCAGTGCGAGAGGTCTAGCGGGAGGTGAGCAGTTCTTC. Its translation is CSARGLAGGEQFF.

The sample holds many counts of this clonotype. CDR3 DNA sequence: TGTGCCAGCAGTTCAAGGTCTAGCGGGAGACTAAATGAGCAGTTCTTC. Encoded protein: CASSSRSSGRLNEQFF. The genes are TRBV12-3 or TRBV12-4 and TRBJ2-1, with 10 nucleotides matching TRBD2. V lost 4 bases and J lost 7; bases outside the gene matches: 10. The CDR3 contains 16 residues.